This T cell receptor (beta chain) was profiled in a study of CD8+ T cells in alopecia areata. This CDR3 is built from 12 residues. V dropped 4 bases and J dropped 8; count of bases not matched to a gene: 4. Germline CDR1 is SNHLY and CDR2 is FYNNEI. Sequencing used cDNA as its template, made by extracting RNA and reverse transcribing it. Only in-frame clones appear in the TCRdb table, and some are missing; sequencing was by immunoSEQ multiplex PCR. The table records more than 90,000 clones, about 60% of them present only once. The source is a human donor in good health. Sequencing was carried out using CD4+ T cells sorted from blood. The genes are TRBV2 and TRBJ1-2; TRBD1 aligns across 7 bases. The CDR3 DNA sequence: TGTGCCAGCAGTGTCAGGGGGTTCGGCTACACCTTC. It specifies CASSVRGFGYTF.